This entry lists 17 T cell receptor beta chains sequenced from one sample in a study of cytomegalovirus exposure and HLA in healthy donors (dated by TCRdb to between 2016 and 2019). Library preparation employed the immunoSEQ multiplex PCR assay. The multiplex PCR relied on a mix of 60 forward primers for TCR Vbeta segments and 13 reverse primers for TCR Jbeta segments. TCRdb's version of the immuneACCESS table is confined to in-frame rearrangements and falls short of the full clone set. An unresolved V gene accounts for under half of the shortfall where checked; the remainder is of unknown origin. This sample is represented by more than 85,000 clones; 65% to 85% of them were singletons. The top ten clones comprise 5% to 6.5% of the sample. Source material: PBMCs. These receptors all come from a man in his late teens or twenties in good health and CMV-seronegative.

The genes are TRBV9 and TRBJ2-1; unclear D gene. Germline assignment: CDR1 SGDLS and CDR2 YYNGEE. The CDR3 loop spans 13 amino acids. Trimming shortened V by 4 bases and J by 3 bases, and 8 bases separated the two germline ends. The DNA for the CDR3 is TGTGCCAGCAGCTCCCGTTACTACAATGAGCAGTTCTTC. Its protein product is CASSSRYYNEQFF.

The rearrangement joins TRBV11-2 to TRBJ2-2, with 7 nucleotides matching TRBD2. The CDR3 is 16 residues long. Germline loops: CDR1 SGHAT, CDR2 FQNNGV. J was trimmed by 0 bases and V by 2 bases; bases with no gene match: 3. CDR3 loop: CASSLLLAPNTGELFF. In DNA form, the CDR3 reads TGTGCCAGCAGCTTACTACTAGCGCCGAACACCGGGGAGCTGTTTTTT. Looking up the rest from reference TRBV11-2 and TRBJ2-2 gives the full variable domain: EAGVAQSPRYKIIEKRQSVAFWCNPISGHATLYWYQQILGQGPKLLIQFQNNGVVDDSQLPKDRFSAERLKGVDSTLKIQPAKLEDSAVYLCASSLLLAPNTGELFFGEGSRLTVL.

The chain combines TRBV5-5 with TRBJ1-5; the D is unclear. V was pared by 4 bases and J by 3 bases, with 14 bases between. The CDR3 is 15 amino acids. Germline CDR1 reads SGHKS; CDR2 reads YYEKEE (reference sequence). CDR3 sequence: CASSPEIATNQPQHF. The CDR3 DNA reads TGTGCCAGCAGCCCGGAGATTGCCACCAATCAGCCCCAGCATTTT.

The rearrangement joins TRBV11-2 to TRBJ2-1; D not resolved. This CDR3 is built from 12 residues. CDR1 and CDR2 from the germline V gene are SGHAT and FQNNGV. Trimming removed 5 bases at V and 4 bases at J, with 6 bases between. CDR3 residues: CASSPEYNEQFF. The DNA of the CDR3 is TGTGCCAGCAGCCCCGAGTACAATGAGCAGTTCTTC.

V usage is TRBV6-5 and J usage is TRBJ1-4, with 10 bases fitting TRBD1. The V gene's germline CDR1 is MNHEY and CDR2 SVGAGI. J gave up 7 bases and V 0 bases, and 2 bases lay outside the gene matches. CDR3 length: 15 residues. The CDR3 DNA reads TGTGCCAGCAGTTACTCGGACAGGGGGTCTGAAAAACTGTTTTTT. It translates to CASSYSDRGSEKLFF.

CDR3 in amino acids: CASSLVIQGSEQFF. The CDR3, as DNA: TGTGCCAGCAGCTTAGTAATACAGGGGTCTGAGCAGTTCTTC. The gene calls are TRBV7-2 and TRBJ2-1; 7 bases are a match to TRBD1. The CDR3 is 14 residues long. The trim removed 1 base at V and 9 bases at J, leaving 6 bases unmatched. CDR1 SGHTA and CDR2 FQGNSA come from the germline V gene.

The chain links TRBV19 to TRBJ2-5, with a weak D call TRBD1 (5 bases). CDR1 LNHDA and CDR2 SQIVND come from the germline V gene (reference sequence). The CDR3 loop spans 15 amino acids. V was pared by 4 bases and J by 3 bases, with 15 bases between. The CDR3 coding sequence is TGTGCCAGTAGTACCTCTCAGGGTTCGGAAGAGACCCAGTACTTC. Translated: CASSTSQGSEETQYF.

This clone was seen only a few times. The V call is TRBV5-6, the J call TRBJ2-1, with D uncertain. CDR3 length: 15 amino acids. Per germline, CDR1 SGHDT and CDR2 YYEEEE. Trimming took 0 bases from V and 0 from J, leaving 7 bases between them. The CDR3 bases are TGTGCCAGCAGCTTGGGGCGGAACTCCTACAATGAGCAGTTCTTC. It is translated as CASSLGRNSYNEQFF.

V usage is TRBV10-3 and J usage is TRBJ2-7, with TRBD2 matching over 11 bases. V lost 2 bases, J lost 7 bases, and 4 bases stayed unmatched. The CDR3 runs to 14 residues. CDR1 is ENHRY and CDR2 is SYGVKD in the germline V gene. This CDR3 reads CAISEVLAGDEQYF. The DNA of the CDR3 is TGTGCCATCAGTGAGGTACTAGCGGGAGATGAGCAGTACTTC.

In its sample, this clone was seen once. V and J are TRBV7-2 and TRBJ2-5; 13 nucleotides line up with TRBD2. The CDR3 sequence is 16 residues long. With 5 bases clipped from V and 7 bases from J, the junction kept 10 bases outside the gene matches. The V gene's germline CDR1 is SGHTA and CDR2 FQGNSA. CDR3 bases: TGTGCCAGCAGCCCCCTCGGACTAGCGGGAGCGGCGACCCAGTACTTC. Protein sequence: CASSPLGLAGAATQYF.

V usage is TRBV5-4 and J usage is TRBJ2-7; 11 bases agree with TRBD2. Germline V lookup: CDR1 SGHNT, CDR2 YYREEE (reference sequence). With V trimmed by 4 bases and J by 2 bases, 8 bases remained unmatched. This CDR3 contains 16 residues. The CDR3 bases are TGTGCCAGCAGCCCTCGGGATAGCGGGAGGGCCTACGAGCAGTACTTC. It yields the protein CASSPRDSGRAYEQYF. The complete variable domain, with remaining parts taken from reference TRBV5-4 and TRBJ2-7, reads ETGVTQSPTHLIKTRGQQVTLRCSSQSGHNTVSWYQQALGQGPQFIFQYYREEENGRGNFPPRFSGLQFPNYSSELNVNALELDDSALYLCASSPRDSGRAYEQYFGPGTRLTVT.

V gene TRBV7-2 combines with J gene TRBJ1-1; 7 positions match TRBD1. Germline CDR1 and CDR2: SGHTA and FQGNSA. The CDR3 consists of 16 residues. V trimming: 3 bases; J trimming: 5 bases; junction bases outside the gene matches: 12. CDR3 DNA: TGTGCCAGCAGCTTCAGACAGGGAGGAGGCGAAACTGAAGCTTTCTTT. It specifies CASSFRQGGGETEAFF.

The chain employs TRBV6-5 and TRBJ2-1, with 8 bases matching TRBD1. Germline-derived CDR1 and CDR2 are MNHEY and SVGAGI. Trimming took 6 bases from V and 5 from J; bases not matched to a gene: 6. This CDR3 is built from 14 residues. CDR3 sequence reads: CASRRTGRNNEQFF. DNA of the CDR3: TGTGCCAGCAGAAGGACAGGGCGGAACAATGAGCAGTTCTTC.

This chain connects TRBV19 to TRBJ1-5, with D perhaps TRBD1 (6 bases). CDR1 and CDR2 (germline): LNHDA, SQIVND (reference sequence). V shed 4 bases and J shed 2 bases, with 15 bases lying between them. This CDR3 has 16 amino acids. CDR3 sequence reads: CASSKTGNVGNQPQHF. CDR3 nucleotides: TGTGCCAGTAGTAAAACAGGGAATGTGGGCAATCAGCCCCAGCATTTT. Using reference TRBV19 and TRBJ1-5 for the parts outside the CDR3, the full variable domain is DGGITQSPKYLFRKEGQNVTLSCEQNLNHDAMYWYRQDPGQGLRLIYYSQIVNDFQKGDIAEGYSVSREKKESFPLTVTSAQKNPTAFYLCASSKTGNVGNQPQHFGDGTRLSIL.

This chain links TRBV5-6 with TRBJ2-1; 7 bases map to TRBD1. Germline CDR1 is SGHDT and CDR2 is YYEEEE. V was pared by 0 bases and J by 5 bases, with 17 bases of the junction left unmatched. The CDR3 totals 19 residues. CDR3 region: CASSLEGALGPNPHNEQFF. In DNA, the CDR3 is TGTGCCAGCAGCTTGGAGGGGGCTCTAGGACCGAACCCCCACAATGAGCAGTTCTTC.

Of note for this clone: One end of the junction fails to match germline, which may point to a read error. This rearrangement joins TRBV7-9 to TRBJ2-1, with D tentatively TRBD2 (5 bases). Germline values: CDR1 SEHNR, CDR2 FQNEAQ (reference sequence). The CDR3 totals 14 residues. CDR3 nucleotides: TGTTCCAGCAGCTTAGTAGGACTGTACAATGAGCAGTTCTTC. Translated: CSSSLVGLYNEQFF.

The chain recombines TRBV11-2 with TRBJ1-1; the D gene is possibly TRBD1 (5 bases). The germline V gene has CDR1 SGHAT and CDR2 FQNNGV. The V end lost 5 bases, the J end lost 11 bases, and 15 bases lay between the germline ends. This CDR3 is built from 12 residues. The CDR3 region is CASSPLGGTAFF. As DNA, the CDR3 is TGTGCCAGCAGCCCCCTCGGGGGAACGGCTTTCTTT.